The rows below give T cell receptor beta chains drawn from one sample of a study of blood T cells in healthy people across ages. TCRdb redid the calling of the 5' RACE reads with MiXCR, one entry per CDR3 protein. The table has approximately 900,000 distinct CDR3 sequences, around 49% seen once; the top ten hold roughly 13%. The sample consisted of blood. Every receptor here comes from a man under 40 in good health. Both conserved end residues are part of each CDR3. The D gene is left open where the match is weak. Clone size is stated in some rows and not others, as once, few, many or a class when expanded.

cdr3_aa: CASNQDQGIDYGYTF; d_call: -; clone_size: -; v_call: TRBV3-1
cdr3_aa: CASSYRRGLGTEIQPQHF; d_call: TRBD1; clone_size: -; v_call: TRBV6-5
cdr3_aa: CSARRGKSYEQYF; d_call: -; clone_size: few; v_call: TRBV20-1
cdr3_aa: CASRRTASSYEQYF; d_call: -; clone_size: many; v_call: TRBV6-5
cdr3_aa: CASSVGQVDTDTQYF; d_call: TRBD1; clone_size: -; v_call: TRBV25-1
cdr3_aa: CASSIPRGSVNEQFF; d_call: -; clone_size: few; v_call: TRBV7-2
cdr3_aa: CASSVLQTDTQYF; d_call: -; clone_size: -; v_call: TRBV12-3/TRBV12-4
cdr3_aa: CASSYFGGNSYEQYF; d_call: -; clone_size: few; v_call: TRBV6-5
cdr3_aa: CASSAANEQFF; d_call: -; clone_size: -; v_call: TRBV9
cdr3_aa: CASSVREMNTGELFF; d_call: -; clone_size: -; v_call: TRBV2
cdr3_aa: CVSSLERGAGADTQYF; d_call: -; clone_size: -; v_call: TRBV4-2
cdr3_aa: CASSLVIAQSQETQYF; d_call: -; clone_size: -; v_call: TRBV7-8
cdr3_aa: CASSEEGLSRDTQYF; d_call: -; clone_size: -; v_call: TRBV25-1
cdr3_aa: CAISDREKDTQYF; d_call: -; clone_size: many; v_call: TRBV10-3
cdr3_aa: CSVQESTYGELFF; d_call: -; clone_size: -; v_call: TRBV29-1